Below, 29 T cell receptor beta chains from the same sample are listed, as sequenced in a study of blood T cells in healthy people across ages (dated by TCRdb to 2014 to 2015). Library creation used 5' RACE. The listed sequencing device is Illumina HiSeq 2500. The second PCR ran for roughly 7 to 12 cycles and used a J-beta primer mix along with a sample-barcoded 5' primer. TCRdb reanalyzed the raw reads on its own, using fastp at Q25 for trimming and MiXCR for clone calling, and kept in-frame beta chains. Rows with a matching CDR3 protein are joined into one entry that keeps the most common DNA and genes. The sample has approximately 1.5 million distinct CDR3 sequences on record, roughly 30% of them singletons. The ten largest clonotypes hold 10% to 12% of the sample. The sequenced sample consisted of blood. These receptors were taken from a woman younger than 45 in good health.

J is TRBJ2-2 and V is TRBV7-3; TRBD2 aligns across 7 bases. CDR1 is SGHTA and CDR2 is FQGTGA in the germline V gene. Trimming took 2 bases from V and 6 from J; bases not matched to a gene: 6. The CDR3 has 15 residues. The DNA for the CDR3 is TGTGCCAGCAGCTTAGGACTAGGCGGGGCCGGGGAGCTGTTTTTT. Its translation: CASSLGLGGAGELFF.

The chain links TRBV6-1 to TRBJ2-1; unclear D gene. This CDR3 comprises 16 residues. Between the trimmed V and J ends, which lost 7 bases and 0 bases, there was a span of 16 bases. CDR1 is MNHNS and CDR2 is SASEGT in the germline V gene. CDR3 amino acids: CASIGDWSSSYNEQFF. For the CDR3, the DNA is TGTGCCAGCATTGGCGATTGGTCGAGCTCCTACAATGAGCAGTTCTTC.

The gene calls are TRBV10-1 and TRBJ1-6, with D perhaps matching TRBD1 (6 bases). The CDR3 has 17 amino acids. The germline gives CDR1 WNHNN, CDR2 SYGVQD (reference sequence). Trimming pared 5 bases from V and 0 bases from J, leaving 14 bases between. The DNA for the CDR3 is TGCGCCAGCAGTAAACAGGGACCAAGCTCCTATAATTCACCCCTCCACTTT. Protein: CASSKQGPSSYNSPLHF.

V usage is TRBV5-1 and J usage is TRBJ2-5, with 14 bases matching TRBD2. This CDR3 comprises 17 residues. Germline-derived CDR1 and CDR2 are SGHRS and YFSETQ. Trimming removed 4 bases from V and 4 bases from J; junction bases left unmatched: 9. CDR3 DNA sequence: TGCGCCAGCAGCAAAGGGACTAGCGGGAGAGGGGGAGAGACCCAGTACTTC. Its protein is CASSKGTSGRGGETQYF.

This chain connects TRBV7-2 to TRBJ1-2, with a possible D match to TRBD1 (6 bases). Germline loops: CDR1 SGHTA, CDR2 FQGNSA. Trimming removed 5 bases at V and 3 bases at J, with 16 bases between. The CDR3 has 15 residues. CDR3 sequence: CASSPSVGGYYGYTF. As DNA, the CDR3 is TGTGCCAGCAGCCCCTCCGTAGGGGGATACTATGGCTACACCTTC. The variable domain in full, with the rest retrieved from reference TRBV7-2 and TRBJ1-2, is GAGVSQSPSNKVTEKGKDVELRCDPISGHTALYWYRQSLGQGLEFLIYFQGNSAPDKSGLPSDRFSAERTGGSVSTLTIQRTQQEDSAVYLCASSPSVGGYYGYTFGSGTRLTVV.

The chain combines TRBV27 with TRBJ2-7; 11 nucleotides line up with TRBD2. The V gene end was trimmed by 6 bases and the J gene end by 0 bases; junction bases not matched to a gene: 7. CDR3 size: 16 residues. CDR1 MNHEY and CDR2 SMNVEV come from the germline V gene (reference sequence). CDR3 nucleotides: TGTGCCAGCAGAACTAGCGGGGGCGCAAGCTCCTACGAGCAGTACTTC. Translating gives CASRTSGGASSYEQYF.

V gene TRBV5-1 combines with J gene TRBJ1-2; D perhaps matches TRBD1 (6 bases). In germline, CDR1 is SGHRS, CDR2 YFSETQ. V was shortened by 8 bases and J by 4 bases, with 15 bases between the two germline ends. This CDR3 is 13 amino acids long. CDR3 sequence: CASRTDDGYGYTF. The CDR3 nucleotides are TGCGCCAGTAGGACAGACGACGGCTATGGCTACACCTTC.

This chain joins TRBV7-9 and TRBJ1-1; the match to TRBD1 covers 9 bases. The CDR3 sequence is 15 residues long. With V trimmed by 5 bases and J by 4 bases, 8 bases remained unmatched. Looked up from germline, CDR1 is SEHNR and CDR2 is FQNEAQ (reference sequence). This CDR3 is CASSRTGVSVTEAFF. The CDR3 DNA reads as TGTGCCAGCAGCCGGACAGGGGTGTCGGTCACTGAAGCTTTCTTT.

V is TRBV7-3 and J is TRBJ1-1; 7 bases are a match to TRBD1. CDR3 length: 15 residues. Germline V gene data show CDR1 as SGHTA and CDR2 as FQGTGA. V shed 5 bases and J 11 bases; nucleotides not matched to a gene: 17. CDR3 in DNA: TGTGCCAGCAGCCCTCGAGGGGGCTCGGGGGTGGGTGCTTTCTTT. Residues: CASSPRGGSGVGAFF.

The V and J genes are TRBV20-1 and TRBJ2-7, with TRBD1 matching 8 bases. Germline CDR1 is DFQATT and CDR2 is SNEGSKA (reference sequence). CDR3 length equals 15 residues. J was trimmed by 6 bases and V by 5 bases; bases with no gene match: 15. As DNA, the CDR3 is TGCAGTGCTCCGAGGGCAGGGGGCGCCCGGCGCGAGCAGTACTTC. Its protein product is CSAPRAGGARREQYF.

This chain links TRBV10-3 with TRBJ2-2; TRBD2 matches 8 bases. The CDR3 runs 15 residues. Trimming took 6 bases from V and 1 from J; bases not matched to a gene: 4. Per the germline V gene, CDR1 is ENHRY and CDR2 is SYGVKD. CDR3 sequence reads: CAIRNSGENTGELFF. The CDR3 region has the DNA TGTGCCATCAGAAATAGCGGGGAGAACACCGGGGAGCTGTTTTTT.

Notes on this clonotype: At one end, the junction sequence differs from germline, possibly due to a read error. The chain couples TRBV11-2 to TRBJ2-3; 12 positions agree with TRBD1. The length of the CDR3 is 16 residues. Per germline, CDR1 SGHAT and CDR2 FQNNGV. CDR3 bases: TGTGCCAGCGGCTTAGGGGACAGGGGGCTTAGAGATACGCAGTATTTT. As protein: CASGLGDRGLRDTQYF.

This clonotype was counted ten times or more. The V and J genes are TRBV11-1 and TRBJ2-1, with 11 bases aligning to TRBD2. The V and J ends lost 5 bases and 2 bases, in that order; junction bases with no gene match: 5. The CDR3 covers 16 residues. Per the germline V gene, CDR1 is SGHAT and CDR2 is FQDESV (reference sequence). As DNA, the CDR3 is TGTGCCAGCAGCGTAGTGACTAGCGGGACCTACAATGAGCAGTTCTTC. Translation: CASSVVTSGTYNEQFF.

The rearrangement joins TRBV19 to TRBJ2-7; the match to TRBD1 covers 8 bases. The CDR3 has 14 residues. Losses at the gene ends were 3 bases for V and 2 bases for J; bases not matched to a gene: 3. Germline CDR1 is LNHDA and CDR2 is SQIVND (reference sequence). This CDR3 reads CASSIQQGAYEQYF. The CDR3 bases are TGTGCCAGTAGTATTCAACAGGGGGCCTACGAGCAGTACTTC.

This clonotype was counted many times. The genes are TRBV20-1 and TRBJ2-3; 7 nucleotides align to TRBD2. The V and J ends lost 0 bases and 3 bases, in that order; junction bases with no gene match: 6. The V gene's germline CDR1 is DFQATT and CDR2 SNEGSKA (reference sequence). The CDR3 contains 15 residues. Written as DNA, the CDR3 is TGCAGTGCTAGAGAGAGCGGGACGGTGACAGATACGCAGTATTTT. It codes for CSARESGTVTDTQYF.

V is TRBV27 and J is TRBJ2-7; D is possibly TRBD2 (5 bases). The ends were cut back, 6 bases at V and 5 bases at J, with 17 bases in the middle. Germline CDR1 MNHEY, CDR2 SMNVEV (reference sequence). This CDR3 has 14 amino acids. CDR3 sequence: CASREHSAGDEQYF. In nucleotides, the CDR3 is TGTGCCAGCAGGGAACACAGCGCCGGGGACGAGCAGTACTTC.

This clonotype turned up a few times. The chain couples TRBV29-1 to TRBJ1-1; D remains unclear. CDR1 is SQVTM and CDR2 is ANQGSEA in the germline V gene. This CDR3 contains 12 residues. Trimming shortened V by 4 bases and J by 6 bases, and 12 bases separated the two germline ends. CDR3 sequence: CSVVFLGAEAFF. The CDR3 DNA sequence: TGCAGCGTTGTTTTCCTCGGGGCTGAAGCTTTCTTT. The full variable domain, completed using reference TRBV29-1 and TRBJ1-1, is SAVISQKPSRDICQRGTSLTIQCQVDSQVTMMFWYRQQPGQSLTLIATANQGSEATYESGFVIDKFPISRPNLTFSTLTVSNMSPEDSSIYLCSVVFLGAEAFFGQGTRLTVV.

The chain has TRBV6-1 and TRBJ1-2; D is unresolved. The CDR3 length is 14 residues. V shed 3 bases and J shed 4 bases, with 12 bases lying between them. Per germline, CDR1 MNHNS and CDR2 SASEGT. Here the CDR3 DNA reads TGTGCCAGCAGTGACCAGTTCGATGCCTATGGCTACACCTTC. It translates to CASSDQFDAYGYTF.

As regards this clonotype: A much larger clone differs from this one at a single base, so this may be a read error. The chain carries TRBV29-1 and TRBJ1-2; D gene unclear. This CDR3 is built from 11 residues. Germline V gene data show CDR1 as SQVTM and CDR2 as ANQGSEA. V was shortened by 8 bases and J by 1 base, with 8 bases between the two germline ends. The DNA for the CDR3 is TGCAGCATTCGGGATAACTATGGCTACACCTTC. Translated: CSIRDNYGYTF. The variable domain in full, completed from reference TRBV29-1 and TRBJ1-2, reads SAVISQKPSRDICQRGTSLTIQCQVDSQVTMMFWYRQQPGQSLTLIATANQGSEATYESGFVIDKFPISRPNLTFSTLTVSNMSPEDSSIYLCSIRDNYGYTFGSGTRLTVV.

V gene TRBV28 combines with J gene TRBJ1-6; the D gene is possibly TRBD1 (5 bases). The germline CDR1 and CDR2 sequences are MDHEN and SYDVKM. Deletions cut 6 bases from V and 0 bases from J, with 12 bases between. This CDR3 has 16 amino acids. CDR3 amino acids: CASSSGLGSYNSPLHF. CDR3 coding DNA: TGTGCCAGCAGCTCAGGGTTGGGCTCCTATAATTCACCCCTCCACTTT.

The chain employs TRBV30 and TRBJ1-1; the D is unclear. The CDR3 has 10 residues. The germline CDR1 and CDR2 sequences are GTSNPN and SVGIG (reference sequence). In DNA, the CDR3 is TGTGGAGGAATGAACACTGAAGCTTTCTTT. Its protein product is CGGMNTEAFF.

The CDR3 reads CASSRNSRGYTDTQYF. As DNA, the CDR3 is TGTGCCAGCAGTCGCAACTCGCGGGGGTACACAGATACGCAGTATTTT. V and J are TRBV27 and TRBJ2-3; 7 nucleotides align to TRBD2. J gave up 2 bases and V 5 bases, and 10 bases lay outside the gene matches. The CDR3 covers 16 residues. Germline-derived CDR1 and CDR2 are MNHEY and SMNVEV (reference sequence).

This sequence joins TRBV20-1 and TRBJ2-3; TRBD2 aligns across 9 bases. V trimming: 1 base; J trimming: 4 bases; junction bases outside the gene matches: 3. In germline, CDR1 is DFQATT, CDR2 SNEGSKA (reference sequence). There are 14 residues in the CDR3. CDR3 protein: CSARGGRAADTQYF. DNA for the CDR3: TGCAGTGCTAGAGGCGGGAGGGCCGCAGATACGCAGTATTTT.

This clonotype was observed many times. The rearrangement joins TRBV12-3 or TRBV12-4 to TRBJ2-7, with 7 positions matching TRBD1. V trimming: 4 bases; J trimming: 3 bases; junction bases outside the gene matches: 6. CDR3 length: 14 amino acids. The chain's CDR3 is CASSSGQYDYEQYF. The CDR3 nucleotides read TGTGCCAGCAGTTCGGGACAGTACGACTACGAGCAGTACTTC.

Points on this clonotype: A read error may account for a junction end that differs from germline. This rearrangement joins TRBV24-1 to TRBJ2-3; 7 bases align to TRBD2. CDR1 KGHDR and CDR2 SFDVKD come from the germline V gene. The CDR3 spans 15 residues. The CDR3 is CVTMRGGLSTDTQYF. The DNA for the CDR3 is TGTGTCACCATGCGCGGGGGACTAAGCACAGATACGCAGTATTTT.

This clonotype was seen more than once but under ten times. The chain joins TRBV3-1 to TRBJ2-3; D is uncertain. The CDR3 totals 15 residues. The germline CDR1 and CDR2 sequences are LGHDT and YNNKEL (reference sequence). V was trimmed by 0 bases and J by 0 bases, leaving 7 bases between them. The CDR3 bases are TGTGCCAGCAGCCAAGAGGGAACTAGCACAGATACGCAGTATTTT. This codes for CASSQEGTSTDTQYF.

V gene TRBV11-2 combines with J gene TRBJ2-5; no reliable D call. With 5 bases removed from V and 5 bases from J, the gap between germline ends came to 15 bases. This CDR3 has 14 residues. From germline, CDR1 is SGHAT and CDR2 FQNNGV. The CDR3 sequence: CASSQPGVWETQYF. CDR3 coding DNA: TGTGCCAGCAGCCAACCTGGGGTTTGGGAGACCCAGTACTTC.

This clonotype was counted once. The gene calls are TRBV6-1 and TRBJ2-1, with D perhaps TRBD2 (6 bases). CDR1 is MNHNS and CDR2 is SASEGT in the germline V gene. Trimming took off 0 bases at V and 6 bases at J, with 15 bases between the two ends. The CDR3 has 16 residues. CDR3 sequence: CASSEAGLGPSNEQFF. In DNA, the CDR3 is TGTGCCAGCAGTGAAGCGGGACTGGGGCCTAGCAATGAGCAGTTCTTC.

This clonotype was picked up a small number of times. CDR3 sequence (DNA): TGCAGTGGTCTGGAGGTGCACACAGATACGCAGTATTTT. It is translated as CSGLEVHTDTQYF. This chain uses TRBV20-1 with TRBJ2-3; tentative D call: TRBD2 (5 bases). The length of the CDR3 is 13 residues. Germline V gene data show CDR1 as DFQATT and CDR2 as SNEGSKA (reference sequence). V was pared by 7 bases and J by 2 bases, with 13 bases between.